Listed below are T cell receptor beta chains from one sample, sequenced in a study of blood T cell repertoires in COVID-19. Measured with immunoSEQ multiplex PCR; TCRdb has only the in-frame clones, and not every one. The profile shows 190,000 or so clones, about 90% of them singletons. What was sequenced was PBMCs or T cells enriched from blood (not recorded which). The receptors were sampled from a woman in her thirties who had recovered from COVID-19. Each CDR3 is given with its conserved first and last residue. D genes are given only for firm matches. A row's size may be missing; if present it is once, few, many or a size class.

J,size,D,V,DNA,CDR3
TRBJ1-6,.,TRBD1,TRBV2,TGTGCCAGCAGCTGGACAGGGGCAAATTCACCCCTCCACTTT,CASSWTGANSPLHF
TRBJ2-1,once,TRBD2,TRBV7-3,TGTGCCAGCAGCCTATCGGGACTAGCGGAACAGAATGAGCAGTTCTTC,CASSLSGLAEQNEQFF
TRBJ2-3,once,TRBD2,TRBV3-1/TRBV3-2,TGTGCCAGCAGCCAAGATTTGGGTAATAGCGGGAGAGGGACCACAGATACGCAGTATTTT,CASSQDLGNSGRGTTDTQYF
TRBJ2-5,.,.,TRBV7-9,TGTGCCAGCAGCCGACCCCGGAGTGCCCAAGAGACCCAGTACTTC,CASSRPRSAQETQYF
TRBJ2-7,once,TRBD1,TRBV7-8,TGTGCCAGCAGATTTAGAACCGGGACAGGGAGGGACGAGCAGTACTTC,CASRFRTGTGRDEQYF
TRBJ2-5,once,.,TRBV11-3,TGTGCCAGCAGCTTAGGTATCGTGGAGACCCAGTACTTC,CASSLGIVETQYF
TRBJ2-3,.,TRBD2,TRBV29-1,TGCAGCGTTGGACTAGCGGGGGGTAACACAGATACGCAGTATTTT,CSVGLAGGNTDTQYF
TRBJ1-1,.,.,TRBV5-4,TGTGCCAGCAGCCCTGAGATAGACAGAGTGAACACTGAAGCTTTCTTT,CASSPEIDRVNTEAFF
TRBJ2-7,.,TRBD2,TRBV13,TGTGCCAGCAGCACGGGGGGGGGCGAGCAGTACTTC,CASSTGGGEQYF
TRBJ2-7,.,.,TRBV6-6,TGTGCCAGCAGTTATGGCACCGTCACAGGCCTAATAGAGCAGTACTTC,CASSYGTVTGLIEQYF
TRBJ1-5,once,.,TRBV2,TGTGCCAGCAGTGTCCCCCCTAACGGGGATCAGCCCCAGCATTTT,CASSVPPNGDQPQHF
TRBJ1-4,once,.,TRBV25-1,TGTGCCAGCAGTGAATATAACCCCCAGTGGAATGAAAAACTGTTTTTT,CASSEYNPQWNEKLFF